Below, 6 T cell receptor beta chains from the same sample are listed, as sequenced in a study of beta chain features in type 1 diabetes. cDNA synthesis used the whole RNA isolate, giving expressed TCRB sequences. Sequencing was performed with immunoSEQ multiplex PCR; in TCRdb, only in-frame clones are kept and a portion is missing. The repertoire holds about 140,000 clones, about 7% seen once, with under 1.5% in the top ten. The sample taken for sequencing was central memory CD4+ T cells from blood. Receptor source: a woman aged 30 to 39 in good health.

At least ten counts were recorded for this clone. The chain joins TRBV30 to TRBJ2-3; no clear D. Germline-derived CDR1 and CDR2 are GTSNPN and SVGIG (reference sequence). The CDR3 spans 11 residues. V was pared by 3 bases and J by 1 base, with 2 bases between. CDR3 bases: TGTGCCTGGAGCGGCACAGATACGCAGTATTTT. This encodes CAWSGTDTQYF. Supplemented by reference TRBV30 and TRBJ2-3, the full variable domain reads SQTIHQWPATLVQPVGSPLSLECTVEGTSNPNLYWYRQAAGRGLQLLFYSVGIGQISSEVPQNLSASRPQDRQFILSSKKLLLSDSGFYLCAWSGTDTQYFGPGTRLTVL.

There are a few counts of this clone. The V call is TRBV19, the J call TRBJ2-2; 8 bases fit TRBD2. Germline-derived CDR1 and CDR2 are LNHDA and SQIVND (reference sequence). CDR3 size: 17 residues. V trimming: 2 bases; J trimming: 0 bases; junction bases outside the gene matches: 5. The CDR3 here is CASSITAGGPNTGELFF. The CDR3 DNA reads TGTGCCAGTAGTATAACGGCGGGAGGACCGAACACCGGGGAGCTGTTTTTT. Filled out from reference TRBV19 and TRBJ2-2, the complete variable domain reads DGGITQSPKYLFRKEGQNVTLSCEQNLNHDAMYWYRQDPGQGLRLIYYSQIVNDFQKGDIAEGYSVSREKKESFPLTVTSAQKNPTAFYLCASSITAGGPNTGELFFGEGSRLTVL.

A few counts support this clone. The V call is TRBV28, the J call TRBJ2-5; TRBD2 is a possible D gene (6 bases). Germline assignment: CDR1 MDHEN and CDR2 SYDVKM. Trimming took off 4 bases at V and 6 bases at J, with 18 bases between the two ends. The CDR3 has 15 amino acids. Written as DNA, the CDR3 is TGTGCCAGCAGTTCTGGAGGGACGGTCGATCAGACCCAGTACTTC. Translated: CASSSGGTVDQTQYF.

The genes are TRBV5-1 and TRBJ1-2; D is perhaps TRBD1 (6 bases). Per germline, CDR1 SGHRS and CDR2 YFSETQ. V was trimmed by 4 bases and J by 2 bases, leaving 15 bases between them. There are 15 residues in the CDR3. Here the CDR3 DNA reads TGCGCCAGCAGCCTGACCCACGGACAGAACTATGGCTACACCTTC. Its translation is CASSLTHGQNYGYTF.

The chain recombines TRBV6-5 with TRBJ2-1; the match to TRBD2 covers 8 bases. Per the germline V gene, CDR1 is MNHEY and CDR2 is SVGAGI. Losses at the gene ends were 8 bases for V and 7 bases for J; bases not matched to a gene: 13. The CDR3 runs to 15 residues. CDR3 nucleotide sequence: TGTGCCAGCGCCGACTGGGCGGGGGGAGTAAATGAGCAGTTCTTC. As protein: CASADWAGGVNEQFF.

The chain uses TRBV28 and TRBJ2-7; 9 bases fit TRBD2. Per the germline V gene, CDR1 is MDHEN and CDR2 is SYDVKM. There are 15 residues in the CDR3. J gave up 4 bases and V 2 bases, and 6 bases lay outside the gene matches. CDR3 DNA sequence: TGTGCCAGCAGTTTACTACGTGCGGGAGGGTACGAGCAGTACTTC. Its protein is CASSLLRAGGYEQYF.